Following are 5 T cell receptor beta chains from one sample sequenced in a study of CD8+CD57+ T cells in acquired aplastic anemia. TCR beta VDJ combinations and CDR3 sequences were profiled from genomic DNA. From the reads, TCRdb called clonotypes with MiXCR, one entry per CDR3 protein. The table lists around 170,000 distinct CDR3 sequences, 63% of them singletons, with about 50% in the top ten. Material: sorted CD4+, CD8+, or CD8+CD57+ T cells (not recorded which) from PBMCs. All receptors derive from a human donor in good health.

The chain has TRBV10-2 and TRBJ1-2; D unclear. CDR1 is WSHSY, CDR2 SAAADI, per germline. V was cut by 0 bases and J by 4 bases, with 3 bases left in between. CDR3 size: 12 residues. As DNA, the CDR3 is TGCGCCAGCAGTGAGTCCCGCTATGGCTACACCTTC. The encoded protein is CASSESRYGYTF.

This rearrangement joins TRBV2 to TRBJ2-7, with a weak D call TRBD1 (5 bases). This CDR3 comprises 14 residues. V gave up 6 bases and J gave up 2 bases, with 14 bases separating them. CDR1 is SNHLY and CDR2 is FYNNEI in the germline V gene. In nucleotides, the CDR3 is TGTGCCAGCAGGGTAGGGCAGGGTCCCTACGAGCAGTACTTC. Protein sequence: CASRVGQGPYEQYF.

The chain has TRBV7-2 and TRBJ2-2, with a tentative D call TRBD2 (6 bases). The germline gives CDR1 SGHTA, CDR2 FQGNSA. CDR3 length: 15 residues. Trimming left V 5 bases short and J 0 bases short, with 10 bases between. The CDR3 loop is CASSPGLSNTGELFF. The CDR3 DNA reads TGTGCCAGCAGCCCGGGACTCTCGAACACCGGGGAGCTGTTTTTT.

The chain links TRBV7-6 to TRBJ2-3, with 7 bases lining up with TRBD2. Germline CDR1 reads SGHVS; CDR2 reads FNYEAQ. This CDR3 comprises 16 residues. The trim removed 5 bases at V and 4 bases at J, leaving 12 bases unmatched. CDR3 nucleotides: TGTGCCAGCAGCCGGGAGGTGGGGGGGGGTCCAGATACGCAGTATTTT. Translating gives CASSREVGGGPDTQYF.

This chain uses TRBV29-1 with TRBJ2-7, with 9 positions matching TRBD1. V was pared by 3 bases and J by 3 bases, with 0 bases of the junction left unmatched. CDR1 is SQVTM and CDR2 is ANQGSEA in the germline V gene. This CDR3 is built from 12 residues. Here the CDR3 reads CSVETGGYEQYF. CDR3 bases: TGCAGCGTTGAGACAGGGGGCTACGAGCAGTACTTC.